This TCR beta chain was retrieved from a study of blood T cells in healthy people across ages. This CDR3 region has 14 residues. V shed 3 bases, J shed 7 bases, and the junction held 4 bases outside the gene matches. The germline gives CDR1 SQVTM, CDR2 ANQGSEA. Alongside a J-beta primer mix, a sample-barcoded 5' primer served in a second PCR lasting about 7 to 11 cycles. TCRdb re-analysed the 5' RACE reads in MiXCR, keeping a single row per CDR3 protein. This table has around 1.5 million distinct CDR3 sequences, 45% to 70% appearing once. Sequenced sample: blood. The TCR originated in a young man in good health. V gene TRBV29-1 combines with J gene TRBJ2-2, with 11 bases that match TRBD1. CDR3 sequence reads: CSVEGTGGFGELFF. Here the CDR3 DNA reads TGCAGCGTTGAGGGGACAGGGGGGTTCGGGGAGCTGTTTTTT.